This T cell receptor (beta chain) was sequenced in a study of T-cell reconstitution after alpha-beta-depleted transplantation in children. The CDR3 has 15 residues. V was clipped by 6 bases and J by 3 bases, with 19 bases between them. CDR1 and CDR2 from the germline V gene are DFQATT and SNEGSKA (reference sequence). This clonotype has more than one count but fewer than ten. Unique molecular identifiers tagged the TCRbeta library. In TCRdb, the PCR reads were re-called with MiXCR into one record per CDR3 protein. The sample lists hundreds of thousands of distinct CDR3 sequences, approximately 17% occurring once.

The chain couples TRBV20-1 to TRBJ2-3; possibly TRBD2 for D (7 bases). The sequences come from PBMCs from the stem cell graft donor, collected from the stem cell graft. The clonotype originates from a human donor who donated a stem cell graft to a child with acute myeloid leukemia. For the CDR3, the DNA is TGCAGTGCCACATCGGGGGGCCTGGGGACAGATACGCAGTATTTT. This encodes CSATSGGLGTDTQYF.